The 25 T cell receptor beta chains below were found in one sample sequenced in a study of immune heterogeneity within non-small cell lung tumors. The TCR beta CDR3 region was amplified by multiplex PCR employing 32 V and 13 J primers. MiXCR, applied by TCRdb to the multiplex PCR reads, yields one record per CDR3 protein. The data hold about 12,000 distinct CDR3 sequences, with 20% to 25% observed a single time. Template material for each sample was 550 to 700 ng of bulk tumor genomic DNA. Several widely spaced biopsies per primary tumor were taken during surgery. These patients got curative surgery after being newly diagnosed with untreated non-small cell lung cancer. What was sequenced was lung tumor tissue. All receptors come from a man aged 45 to 65 with non-small cell lung cancer.

By sample fraction, this clonotype is medium-sized. The gene calls are TRBV18 and TRBJ1-1; maybe TRBD1 (6 bases). Germline loops: CDR1 KGHSH, CDR2 LQKENI. This CDR3 contains 13 residues. The V end was cut by 3 bases, the J end by 3 bases, with 8 bases between. The CDR3 sequence is CASSPYRDTEAFF. In DNA, the CDR3 is TGTGCCAGCTCACCTTACAGGGACACTGAAGCTTTCTTT. The full variable domain, in which reference TRBV18 and TRBJ1-1 provide the parts outside the CDR3, is NAGVMQNPRHLVRRRGQEARLRCSPMKGHSHVYWYRQLPEEGLKFMVYLQKENIIDESGMPKERFSAEFPKEGPSILRIQQVVRGDSAAYFCASSPYRDTEAFFGQGTRLTVV.

Worth noting for this clonotype: A read error may account for a junction end that differs from germline. The J gene is TRBJ2-2, the V gene TRBV4-2; a weak D match, TRBD2 (6 bases). The CDR3 loop spans 15 amino acids. CDR1 is LGHNA and CDR2 is YNFKEQ in the germline V gene. CDR3 nucleotides: TGTTCCAGCAGCACGGATTCAGGGAGAACCGGGGAGGTGTTTTTT. This encodes CSSSTDSGRTGEVFF.

This chain joins TRBV5-4 and TRBJ2-7, with TRBD1 as a possible D gene (6 bases). Trimming cost V 4 bases and J 2 bases, with 16 bases left between them. The germline gives CDR1 SGHNT, CDR2 YYREEE (reference sequence). This CDR3 comprises 15 residues. CDR3 protein: CASSVGQWATYEQYF. The CDR3 coding sequence is TGTGCCAGCAGCGTCGGACAGTGGGCGACCTACGAGCAGTACTTC.

At least ten counts were recorded for this clonotype. The gene calls are TRBV20-1 and TRBJ2-1; D tentatively reads TRBD1 or TRBD2 (5 bases each). Trimming shortened V by 0 bases and J by 1 base, and 13 bases separated the two germline ends. Germline V gene data show CDR1 as DFQATT and CDR2 as SNEGSKA (reference sequence). This CDR3 has 16 residues. The chain's CDR3 is CSARDGTGISYNEQFF. The CDR3 DNA reads as TGCAGTGCTAGAGACGGGACGGGGATATCCTACAATGAGCAGTTCTTC.

This CDR3 reads CASSKTRGGRVTQYF. CDR3 in DNA: TGTGCCAGCAGCAAGACTAGGGGGGGGCGGGTGACCCAGTACTTC. This rearrangement joins TRBV6-2 or TRBV6-3 to TRBJ2-5; perhaps TRBD2 as D (7 bases). Germline loops: CDR1 MNHEY, CDR2 SVGEGT. The CDR3 runs to 15 residues. Trimming removed 6 bases from V and 7 bases from J, with 21 bases in between.

In its sample, this clonotype was seen many times. The chain employs TRBV19 and TRBJ1-6; 8 bases agree with TRBD1. The CDR3 runs 15 residues. The germline gives CDR1 LNHDA, CDR2 SQIVND (reference sequence). V trimming: 1 base; J trimming: 11 bases; junction bases outside the gene matches: 7. CDR3 residues: CASSIGTGQDAPLHF. The CDR3, as DNA: TGTGCCAGTAGTATAGGTACGGGACAGGATGCACCCCTCCACTTT.

In its sample, this clonotype was seen many times. The chain employs TRBV15 and TRBJ1-1, with D unclear. CDR3 length equals 12 residues. V lost 5 bases to trimming and J lost 5 bases, with 9 bases between them. Germline loops: CDR1 LNHNV, CDR2 YYDKDF (reference sequence). The CDR3 nucleotides are TGTGCCACCAGCCCCCCGAGAACTGAAGCTTTCTTT. Protein sequence: CATSPPRTEAFF.

This clonotype was recorded a few times. One base away lies a much larger clone, so this may be a sequencing read error. The chain recombines TRBV6-1 with TRBJ2-7; perhaps TRBD1 as D (6 bases). The germline V gene has CDR1 MNHNS and CDR2 SASEGT. The CDR3 has 12 residues. CDR3 bases: TGTGCCAGCACCGGGACAACCTACAAGCAGTACTTC. Translated: CASTGTTYKQYF.

By frequency in the sample, this clonotype is medium-sized. The CDR3 coding sequence is TGTGCCAGCAGTGTCGAGGGGGTTCTTGGAAACACCATATATTTT. Translated: CASSVEGVLGNTIYF. The chain employs TRBV2 and TRBJ1-3; tentatively, D is TRBD1 (6 bases). In germline, CDR1 is SNHLY, CDR2 FYNNEI. The CDR3 spans 15 residues. Trimming cost V 4 bases and J 3 bases, with 13 bases left between them.

About this clonotype itself: Since a much larger clone is just one base distant, this may be a read error. The chain has TRBV20-1 and TRBJ1-5, with D unresolved. CDR3 size: 14 residues. The germline gives CDR1 DFQATT, CDR2 SNEGSKA (reference sequence). The CDR3: CNAIPDGPNQPQHF. The CDR3 nucleotides read TGCAATGCTATCCCGGACGGACCCAATCAGCCCCAGCATTTT.

This clonotype was observed many times. The chain's CDR3 is CASRKGGIDQPQHF. In nucleotides, the CDR3 is TGTGCCAGTAGGAAAGGAGGGATCGATCAGCCCCAGCATTTT. The rearrangement joins TRBV19 to TRBJ1-5; no firm D call. CDR1 and CDR2 (germline): LNHDA, SQIVND (reference sequence). V shed 6 bases and J shed 5 bases, with 14 bases lying between them. The CDR3 spans 14 residues.

The chain recombines TRBV3-1 with TRBJ2-7, with D perhaps matching TRBD1 or TRBD2 (7 bases each). CDR1 is LGHDT and CDR2 is YNNKEL in the germline V gene (reference sequence). Trimming took 3 bases from V and 3 from J, leaving 21 bases between them. CDR3 length: 17 amino acids. CDR3 loop: CASSHGGGLGDSYEQYF. The CDR3 coding sequence is TGTGCCAGCAGCCATGGGGGGGGGTTGGGGGACAGCTACGAGCAGTACTTC.

This clonotype rates as medium-sized (0.01 to 0.1%). The chain has TRBV28 and TRBJ1-5, with D possibly TRBD1 on 6 matching bases. Deletions cut 3 bases from V and 4 bases from J, with 13 bases between. Germline V gene lookup returns CDR1 MDHEN and CDR2 SYDVKM. The CDR3 totals 15 residues. In nucleotides, the CDR3 is TGTGCCAGCAGTTTCACTGACAGGAAGAATCAGCCCCAGCATTTT. This gives the protein CASSFTDRKNQPQHF.

This chain links TRBV7-3 with TRBJ2-7, with 10 positions matching TRBD1. The CDR3 is 12 residues long. Germline V gives CDR1 SGHTA, CDR2 FQGTGA. The CDR3 DNA reads as TGTGGCAGTTTGGACAGGGGGAGGGAGCAGTACTTC. Its translation: CGSLDRGREQYF.

This clonotype came up many times. V is TRBV28 and J is TRBJ1-3, with a possible D match to TRBD1 (5 bases). Germline V gene lookup returns CDR1 MDHEN and CDR2 SYDVKM. This CDR3 comprises 15 residues. V was pared by 6 bases and J by 0 bases, with 12 bases between. The CDR3 DNA reads TGTGCCAGCAGCTCCGGGACGGACTCTGGAAACACCATATATTTT. Amino acid sequence: CASSSGTDSGNTIYF.

Many counts were recorded for this clonotype. This chain joins TRBV20-1 and TRBJ2-7, with a tentative D call TRBD1 (7 bases). The V and J ends lost 4 bases and 3 bases respectively, with 16 bases between them. CDR1 DFQATT and CDR2 SNEGSKA come from the germline V gene (reference sequence). This CDR3 comprises 14 residues. Here the CDR3 DNA reads TGCAGTGCTACTCGCGGGACAGTAAACTACGAGCAGTACTTC. Its translation is CSATRGTVNYEQYF.

This clonotype appeared many times. The chain recombines TRBV29-1 with TRBJ2-2; TRBD2 is a possible D gene (6 bases). Trimming shortened V by 7 bases and J by 0 bases, and 12 bases separated the two germline ends. The CDR3 sequence is 14 residues long. The V gene's germline CDR1 is SQVTM and CDR2 ANQGSEA. CDR3 protein: CSAQGLTNTGELFF. Here the CDR3 DNA reads TGCAGCGCTCAGGGACTGACGAACACCGGGGAGCTGTTTTTT.

To note about this clonotype: A single base separates this from a much larger clone, so it may be a read error. No conserved phenylalanine or tryptophan ends this CDR3, so it is likely a read error. V usage is TRBV2 and J usage is TRBJ2-5; the D is unclear. With 4 bases removed from V and 6 bases from J, the gap between germline ends came to 3 bases. The germline gives CDR1 SNHLY, CDR2 FYNNEI. The CDR3 spans 10 residues. CDR3 protein: CASSGKTQYL. The CDR3 DNA reads as TGTGCCAGCAGTGGTAAGACCCAGTACTTG.

On this clonotype: A read error is possible here, since a much larger clone lies one base away. The rearrangement links TRBV25-1 to TRBJ2-5; D call uncertain. Germline CDR1 reads MGHDK; CDR2 reads SYGVNS. The CDR3 loop spans 13 amino acids. Trimming cost V 5 bases and J 5 bases, with 12 bases left between them. In nucleotides, the CDR3 is TGTGCCAGCAGTTTCCCTTCCGGGGAGACCCAGTACTTC. Protein product: CASSFPSGETQYF.

Of note for this clonotype: One base away lies a much larger clone, so this may be a sequencing read error. This sequence joins TRBV6-4 and TRBJ2-2; D might be TRBD1 (6 bases). The length of the CDR3 is 14 residues. Germline lookup yields CDR1 MRHNA and CDR2 SNTAGT. CDR3 loop: CSSSTTGSTGELFF. The CDR3 bases are TGTTCCAGCAGTACAACAGGGTCCACCGGGGAGCTGTTTTTT.

In its sample, this clonotype was seen many times. The chain is built from TRBV20-1 and TRBJ1-5; D is possibly TRBD1 (6 bases). There are 16 residues in the CDR3. The V gene lost 3 bases and the J gene lost 2 bases, with 17 bases spanning the gap. Per the germline V gene, CDR1 is DFQATT and CDR2 is SNEGSKA (reference sequence). The CDR3 region is CSASPWGGGGNQPQHF. The CDR3 nucleotides read TGCAGTGCTAGTCCCTGGGGAGGGGGTGGCAATCAGCCCCAGCATTTT.

This clonotype was counted between two and nine times. The CDR3 nucleotides are TGTGCCAGCAGCTTATCAGGTAGAAACAATGAGCAGTTCTTC. Encoded protein: CASSLSGRNNEQFF. The chain is built from TRBV7-2 and TRBJ2-1; D remains unclear. This CDR3 spans 14 amino acids. Germline-derived CDR1 and CDR2 are SGHTA and FQGNSA. The V and J ends lost 2 bases and 5 bases respectively, with 10 bases between them. Complete variable domain (other parts from reference TRBV7-2 and TRBJ2-1): GAGVSQSPSNKVTEKGKDVELRCDPISGHTALYWYRQSLGQGLEFLIYFQGNSAPDKSGLPSDRFSAERTGGSVSTLTIQRTQQEDSAVYLCASSLSGRNNEQFFGPGTRLTVL.

Relative to its sample, this clonotype is medium-sized (0.01 to 0.1%). The chain has TRBV19 and TRBJ1-2; 7 bases are a match to TRBD1. With V trimmed by 2 bases and J by 10 bases, 10 bases remained unmatched. This CDR3 contains 14 residues. In germline, CDR1 is LNHDA, CDR2 SQIVND (reference sequence). In DNA, the CDR3 is TGTGCCAGTAGTATAATGGTACAGGGGTCGGACTACACCTTC. This gives the protein CASSIMVQGSDYTF.

By proportion, this clonotype is medium-sized. This chain joins TRBV27 and TRBJ2-7; D is possibly TRBD1 (6 bases). V lost 10 bases to trimming and J lost 0 bases, with 16 bases between them. The CDR3 has 14 residues. Germline CDR1 MNHEY, CDR2 SMNVEV (reference sequence). CDR3 protein: CATSKTGGSYEQYF. Written as DNA, the CDR3 is TGTGCCACCTCCAAGACAGGTGGCTCCTACGAGCAGTACTTC.

The chain employs TRBV3-1 and TRBJ1-2; 10 bases fit TRBD1. V lost 5 bases, J lost 8 bases, and 5 bases stayed unmatched. The CDR3 is 13 residues long. Looked up from germline, CDR1 is LGHDT and CDR2 is YNNKEL (reference sequence). The CDR3 loop reads CASSEGTGVGYTF. DNA for the CDR3: TGTGCCAGCAGCGAGGGGACAGGGGTAGGCTACACCTTC.